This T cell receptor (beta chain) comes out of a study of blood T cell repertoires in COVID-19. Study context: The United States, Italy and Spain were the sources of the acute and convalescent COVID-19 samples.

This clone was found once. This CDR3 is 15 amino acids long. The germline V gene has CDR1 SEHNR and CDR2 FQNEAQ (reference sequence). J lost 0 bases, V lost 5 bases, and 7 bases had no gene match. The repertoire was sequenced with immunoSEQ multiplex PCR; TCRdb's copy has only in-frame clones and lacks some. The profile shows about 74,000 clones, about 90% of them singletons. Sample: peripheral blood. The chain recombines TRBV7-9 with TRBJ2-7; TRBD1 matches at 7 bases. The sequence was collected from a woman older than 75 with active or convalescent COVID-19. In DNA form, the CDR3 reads TGTGCCAGCAGCGGAGAGGACAGGAGCTCCTACGAGCAGTACTTC. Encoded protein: CASSGEDRSSYEQYF.